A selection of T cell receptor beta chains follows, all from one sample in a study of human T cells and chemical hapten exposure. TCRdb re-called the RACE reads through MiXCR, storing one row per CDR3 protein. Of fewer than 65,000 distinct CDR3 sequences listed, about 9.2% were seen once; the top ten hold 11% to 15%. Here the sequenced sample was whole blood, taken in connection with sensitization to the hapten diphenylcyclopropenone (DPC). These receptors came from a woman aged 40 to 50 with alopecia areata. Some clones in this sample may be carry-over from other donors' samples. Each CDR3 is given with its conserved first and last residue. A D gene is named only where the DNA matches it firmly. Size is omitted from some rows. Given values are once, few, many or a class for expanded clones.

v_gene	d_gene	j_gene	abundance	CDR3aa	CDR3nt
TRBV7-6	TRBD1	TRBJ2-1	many	CASSRATGRTVNEQFF	TGTGCCAGCAGCAGGGCGACAGGGCGAACCGTCAATGAGCAGTTCTTC
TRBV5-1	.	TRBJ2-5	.	CASSLDRETQYF	TGCGCCAGCAGCTTGGACAGGGAGACCCAGTACTTC
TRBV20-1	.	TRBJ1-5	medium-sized	CSARAAGENQPQHF	TGCAGTGCTAGGGCGGCGGGGGAGAATCAGCCCCAGCATTTT
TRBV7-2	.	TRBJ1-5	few	CASSRGWWGSNQPQHF	TGTGCCAGCAGCCGAGGCTGGTGGGGTAGCAATCAGCCCCAGCATTTT
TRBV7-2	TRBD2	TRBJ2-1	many	CASSLNGGFYNEQFF	TGTGCCAGCAGCTTAAACGGGGGGTTTTACAATGAGCAGTTCTTC
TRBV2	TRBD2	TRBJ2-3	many	CASSVSGGSTDTQYF	TGTGCCAGCAGTGTAAGCGGGGGGAGCACAGATACGCAGTATTTT
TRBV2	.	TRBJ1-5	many	CASRRGGNQPQHF	TGTGCCAGCCGCAGGGGCGGTAATCAGCCCCAGCATTTT
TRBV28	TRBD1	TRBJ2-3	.	CASRPQGEPQYF	TGTGCCAGCAGGCCACAGGGGGAGCCGCAGTATTTT
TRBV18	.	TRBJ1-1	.	CVSSPDRTNTEAFF	TGTGTCAGCTCACCAGACAGGACGAACACTGAAGCTTTCTTT
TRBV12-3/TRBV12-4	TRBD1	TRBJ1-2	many	CASRKGQLYGYTF	TGTGCCAGCAGGAAGGGACAGTTGTATGGCTACACCTTC
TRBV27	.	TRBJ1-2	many	CASSLLEAGGGYTF	TGTGCCAGCAGTTTGCTAGAGGCTGGGGGTGGCTACACCTTC
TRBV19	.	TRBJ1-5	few	CASSRGTGENQPQHF	TGTGCCAGTAGCCGGGGGACGGGGGAAAATCAGCCCCAGCATTTT
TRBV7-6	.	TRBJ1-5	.	CASSPQEGNQPQHF	TGTGCCAGCAGCCCCCAAGAGGGCAATCAGCCCCAGCATTTT
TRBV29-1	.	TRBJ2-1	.	CSVGKGRQQFF	TGCAGCGTCGGAAAAGGGAGACAGCAGTTCTTC
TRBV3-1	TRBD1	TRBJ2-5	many	CASSPRTGETETQYF	TGTGCCAGCAGCCCTCGAACAGGGGAGACGGAGACCCAGTACTTC
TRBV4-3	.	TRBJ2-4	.	CASSQEDWDIQYF	TGCGCCAGCAGCCAAGAAGACTGGGACATTCAGTACTTC
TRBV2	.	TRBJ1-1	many	CASSTRTMNTEAFF	TGTGCCAGCAGTACTAGGACGATGAACACTGAAGCTTTCTTT
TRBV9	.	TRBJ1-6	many	CASSPRQRNSPLHF	TGTGCCAGCAGCCCTCGACAGAGAAATTCACCCCTCCACTTT
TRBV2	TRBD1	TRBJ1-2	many	CASSDREISGYTF	TGTGCCAGCTCGGACAGGGAGATCAGTGGCTACACCTTC
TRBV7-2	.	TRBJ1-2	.	CASSPPNNYGYTF	TGTGCCAGCAGCCCGCCCAATAACTATGGCTACACCTTC
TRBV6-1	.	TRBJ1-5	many	CASSEGIGSGNQPQHF	TGTGCCAGCAGTGAGGGTATCGGTTCGGGCAATCAGCCCCAGCATTTT
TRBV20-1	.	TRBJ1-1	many	CSARGRAMNTEAFF	TGCAGTGCTAGAGGGAGGGCCATGAACACTGAAGCTTTCTTT
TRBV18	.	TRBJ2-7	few	CASSPQLGINEQYF	TGTGCCAGCTCACCACAGCTGGGGATCAACGAGCAGTACTTC
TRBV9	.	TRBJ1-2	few	CASSVGGGLGGPLYGYTF	TGTGCCAGCAGCGTAGGCGGAGGGCTTGGGGGCCCCCTCTATGGCTACACCTTC
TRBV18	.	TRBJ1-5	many	CASSPPDQPQHF	TGTGCCAGCTCACCGCCAGATCAGCCCCAGCATTTT
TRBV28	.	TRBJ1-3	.	CASKTGSGNTIYF	TGTGCCAGCAAGACCGGCTCTGGAAACACCATATATTTT
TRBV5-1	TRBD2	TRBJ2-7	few	CASRGGGILSYEQYF	TGCGCCAGCAGAGGCGGGGGGATTCTCTCCTACGAGCAGTACTTC
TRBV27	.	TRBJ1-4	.	CASSFIRGDGKLFF	TGTGCCAGCAGTTTTATAAGGGGAGATGGAAAACTGTTTTTT
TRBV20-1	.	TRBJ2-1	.	CSARVGGNNEQFF	TGCAGTGCTAGAGTAGGCGGAAACAATGAGCAGTTCTTC
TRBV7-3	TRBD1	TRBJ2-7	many	CASSPGTGAYEQYF	TGTGCCAGCAGCCCCGGGACAGGGGCCTACGAGCAGTACTTC
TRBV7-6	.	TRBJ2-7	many	CASSLGHPYEQYF	TGTGCCAGCAGCTTGGGACACCCCTACGAGCAGTACTTC
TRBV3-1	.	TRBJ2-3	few	CASSQVSGFQF	TGTGCCAGCAGCCAAGTAAGCGGATTCCAGTTT
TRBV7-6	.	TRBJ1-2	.	CASSWGRADGYTF	TGTGCCAGCAGTTGGGGCAGGGCTGACGGCTACACCTTC
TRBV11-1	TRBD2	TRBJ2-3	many	CASSRTSHSASTDTQYF	TGTGCCAGCAGCCGGACTAGCCACTCCGCTAGCACAGATACGCAGTATTTT
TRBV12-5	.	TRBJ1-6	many	CASGSGTSPLHF	TGTGCTAGTGGTTCCGGTACTTCACCCCTCCACTTT
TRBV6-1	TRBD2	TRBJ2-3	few	CASPALAGEITDTQYF	TGTGCCAGCCCGGCCCTAGCGGGGGAGATCACAGATACGCAGTATTTT
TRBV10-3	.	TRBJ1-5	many	CAISESLGTLNQPQHF	TGTGCCATCAGTGAGTCGTTAGGGACCCTAAATCAGCCCCAGCATTTT
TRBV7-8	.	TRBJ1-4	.	CASSLVAGGFNEKLFF	TGTGCCAGCAGCTTAGTGGCCGGGGGCTTTAATGAAAAACTGTTTTTT
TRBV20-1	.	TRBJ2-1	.	CSATGRSNEQFF	TGCAGTGCCACCGGGCGTTCCAATGAGCAGTTCTTC
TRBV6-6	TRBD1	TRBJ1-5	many	CASCLTGTSQPQHF	TGTGCCAGCTGTTTGACAGGGACATCCCAGCCCCAGCATTTT
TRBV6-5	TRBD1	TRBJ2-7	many	CASSFRQGREQYF	TGTGCCAGCAGTTTCAGACAGGGGAGAGAGCAGTACTTC
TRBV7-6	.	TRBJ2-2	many	CASRDAPNTGELFF	TGTGCCAGCAGGGACGCCCCGAACACCGGGGAGCTGTTTTTT
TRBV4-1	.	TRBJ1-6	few	CASSQPGGLGSPLHF	TGCGCCAGCAGCCAACCCGGTGGATTGGGTTCACCCCTCCACTTT
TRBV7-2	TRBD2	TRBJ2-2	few	CASSLTSGGGGELFF	TGTGCCAGCAGCTTAACTAGCGGGGGAGGAGGGGAGCTGTTTTTT
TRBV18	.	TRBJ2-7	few	CASSPSSPEQYF	TGTGCCAGCTCACCGTCCTCTCCCGAGCAGTACTTC